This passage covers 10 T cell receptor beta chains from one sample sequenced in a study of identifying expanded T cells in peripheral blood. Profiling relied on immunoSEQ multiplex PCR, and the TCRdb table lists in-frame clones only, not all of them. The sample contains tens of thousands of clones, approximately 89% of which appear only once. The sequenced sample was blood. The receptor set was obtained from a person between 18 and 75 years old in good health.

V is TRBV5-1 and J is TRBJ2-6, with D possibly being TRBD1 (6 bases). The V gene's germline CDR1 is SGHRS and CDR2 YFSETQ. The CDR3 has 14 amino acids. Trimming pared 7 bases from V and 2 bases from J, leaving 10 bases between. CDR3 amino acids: CASLGGTGANVLTF. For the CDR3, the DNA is TGCGCCAGCCTAGGGGGTACTGGGGCCAACGTCCTGACTTTC. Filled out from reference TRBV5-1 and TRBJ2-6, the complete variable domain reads KAGVTQTPRYLIKTRGQQVTLSCSPISGHRSVSWYQQTPGQGLQFLFEYFSETQRNKGNFPGRFSGRQFSNSRSEMNVSTLELGDSALYLCASLGGTGANVLTFGAGSRLTVL.

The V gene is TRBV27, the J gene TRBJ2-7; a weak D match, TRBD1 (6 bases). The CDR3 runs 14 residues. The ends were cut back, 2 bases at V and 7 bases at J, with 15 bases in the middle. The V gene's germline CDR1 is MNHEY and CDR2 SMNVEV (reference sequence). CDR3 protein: CASSLASGVGEQYF. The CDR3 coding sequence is TGTGCCAGCAGTTTAGCGTCAGGGGTGGGGGAGCAGTACTTC.

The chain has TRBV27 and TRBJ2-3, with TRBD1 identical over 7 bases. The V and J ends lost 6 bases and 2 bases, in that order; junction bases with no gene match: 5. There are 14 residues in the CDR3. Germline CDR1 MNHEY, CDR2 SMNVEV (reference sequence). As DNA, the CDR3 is TGTGCCAGCAGCCCCGACAGGGACACAGATACGCAGTATTTT. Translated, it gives CASSPDRDTDTQYF.

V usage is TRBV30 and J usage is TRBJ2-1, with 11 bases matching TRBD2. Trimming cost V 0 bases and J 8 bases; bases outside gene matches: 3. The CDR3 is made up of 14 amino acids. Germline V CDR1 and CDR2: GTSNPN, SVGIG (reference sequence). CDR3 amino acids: CAWSVTSGSYEQFF. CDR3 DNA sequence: TGTGCCTGGAGTGTAACTAGCGGGAGCTATGAGCAGTTCTTC.

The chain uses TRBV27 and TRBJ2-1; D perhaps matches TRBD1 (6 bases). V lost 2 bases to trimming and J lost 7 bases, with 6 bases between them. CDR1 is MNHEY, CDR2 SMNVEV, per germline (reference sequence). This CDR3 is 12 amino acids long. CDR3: CASSLQGNEQFF. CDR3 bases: TGTGCCAGCAGTTTACAGGGGAATGAGCAGTTCTTC.

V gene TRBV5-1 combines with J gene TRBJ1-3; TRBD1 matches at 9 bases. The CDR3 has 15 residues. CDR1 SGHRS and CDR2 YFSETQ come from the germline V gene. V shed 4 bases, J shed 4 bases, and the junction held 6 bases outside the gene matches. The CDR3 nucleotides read TGCGCCAGCAGCAACACAGGGGGCATCGGAAACACCATATATTTT. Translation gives CASSNTGGIGNTIYF.

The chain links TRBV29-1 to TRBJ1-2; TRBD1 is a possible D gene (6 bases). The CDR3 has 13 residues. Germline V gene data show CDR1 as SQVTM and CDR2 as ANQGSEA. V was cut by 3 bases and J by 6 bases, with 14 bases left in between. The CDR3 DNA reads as TGCAGCGTTGACGAGGGGGGGGCCGATGGCTACACCTTC. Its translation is CSVDEGGADGYTF.

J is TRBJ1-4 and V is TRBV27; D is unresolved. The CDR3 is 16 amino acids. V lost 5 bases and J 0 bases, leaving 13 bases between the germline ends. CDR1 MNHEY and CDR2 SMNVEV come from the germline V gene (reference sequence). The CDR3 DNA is TGTGCCAGCAGTCTTCTCTTTGGTGCAACTAATGAAAAACTGTTTTTT. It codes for CASSLLFGATNEKLFF.

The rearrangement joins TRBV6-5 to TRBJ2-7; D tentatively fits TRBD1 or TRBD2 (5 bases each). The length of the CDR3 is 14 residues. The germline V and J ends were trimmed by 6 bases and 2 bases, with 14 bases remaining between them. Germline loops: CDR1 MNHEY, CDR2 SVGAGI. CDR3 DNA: TGTGCCAGCAGCCCTTGGGACGGAACCTACGAGCAGTACTTC. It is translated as CASSPWDGTYEQYF.

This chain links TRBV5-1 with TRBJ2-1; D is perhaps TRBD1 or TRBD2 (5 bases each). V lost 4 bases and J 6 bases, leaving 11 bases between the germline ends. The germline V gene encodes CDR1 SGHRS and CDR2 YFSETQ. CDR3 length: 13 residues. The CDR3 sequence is CASSQGGPNEQFF. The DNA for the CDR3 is TGCGCCAGCAGCCAGGGCGGGCCCAATGAGCAGTTCTTC.